This T cell receptor beta chain was identified in a study of regulatory T cells in long-lasting Graves disease. In building TCR beta libraries, iRepertoire HTBI primers were used together with Arm-PCR of CDR3 regions. TCRdb recomputed calls from the multiplex PCR reads with MiXCR, one row per CDR3 protein. This sample has about 540,000 distinct CDR3 sequences, with approximately 13% found just once. Note on this clonotype: The antigen remains unidentified.

Time point noted: newly diagnosed GD, antithyroid drugs for less than 3 months. PBMC RNA was the source of the TCR library. Study-level findings and limits: Gene preferences differed: TRBV28, TRBJ1-2, TRBJ2-5 in persistent cases. Accuracy might have suffered from few samples. Newly diagnosed Graves' patients exceeded persistent ones in TCR diversity.

In germline, CDR1 is MNHEY, CDR2 SMNVEV (reference sequence). V was pared by 6 bases and J by 13 bases, with 16 bases of the junction left unmatched. The CDR3 contains 15 residues. These data were also filed under a second study, of T cells in Graves' hyperthyroidism and ophthalmopathy. That source notes: Primed by the HTBI set, a first-round RT-PCR was run on the TCR CDR3.

The source is a man aged 25-45 years with Graves disease. The chain recombines TRBV27 with TRBJ2-1, with TRBD2 matching 9 bases. Sequencing was performed on peripheral blood mononuclear cells (PBMCs), taken at new diagnosis, from a patient treated with antithyroid drugs. CDR3 residues: CASSQAWREGLQQFF. DNA for the CDR3: TGTGCCAGCAGCCAAGCTTGGCGGGAGGGCCTCCAACAGTTCTTC.